This TCR beta chain was documented in a study of breast tumors, draining lymph nodes, adjacent tissues. General study points: Compared with basal-like, luminal-like tumors shared significantly more repertoire with nontumor tissue. The lymph node origin of tumor T cells was framed as consistent with a hypothesis, not demonstrated. The data were judged consistent with most tumor T cells coming from lymph node and expanding in tumor. Compared with lymph nodes, tumors were less diverse; compared with nontumor tissue, more.

TCRdb ran MiXCR on the multiplex PCR reads and lists one entry per CDR3 protein. The sample yields about 89,000 distinct CDR3 sequences, 25% to 35% seen once. Trimming cost V 7 bases and J 0 bases, with 6 bases left between them. The germline gives CDR1 MNHNY, CDR2 SVGAGI (reference sequence). The CDR3 length is 12 residues. Breast cancer patients provided tissue from their axillary draining lymph nodes. This clonotype came up a few times. The antigen is undetermined. A much larger clone lies one base from this, so it may be a read error. The specimen sequenced was axillary lymph node tissue. V is TRBV6-6 and J is TRBJ2-5, with D hard to call. The clonotype comes from a female donor with breast cancer. Some clones in this sample may be carry-over from other donors' samples. CDR3 in DNA: TGTGCCAGCAAACGCAACCAAGAGACCCAGTACTTC. Translation gives CASKRNQETQYF.